One sample yielded the 18 T cell receptor beta chains listed below, sequenced in a study of breast tumors, draining lymph nodes, adjacent tissues. Breast cancer patients provided tissue from their axillary draining lymph nodes. TCRdb itself ran the multiplex PCR reads through MiXCR, one entry per CDR3 protein. The sample has about 230,000 distinct CDR3 sequences, about 30% seen once. Sequences were obtained from axillary lymph node tissue. All receptors come from a female donor with breast cancer. Some clones in this sample may be carry-over from other donors' samples.

This clonotype was found many times. The V gene is TRBV12-3 or TRBV12-4, the J gene TRBJ1-6; tentative D call: TRBD1 (6 bases). Trimming stripped 4 bases from V and 9 bases from J, with 13 bases between. The CDR3 is 14 amino acids. The DNA for the CDR3 is TGTGCCAGCAGTTCTCAACAGGGCACTTCACCCCTCCACTTT. It translates to CASSSQQGTSPLHF.

The chain recombines TRBV25-1 with TRBJ1-2, with a weak D call TRBD1 (5 bases). The CDR3 sequence is 14 residues long. V dropped 4 bases and J dropped 5 bases, with 14 bases sitting between them. The V gene's germline CDR1 is MGHDK and CDR2 SYGVNS. The CDR3 region is CASSAGGLVYGYTF. The CDR3 DNA reads TGTGCCAGCAGTGCGGGGGGACTTGTATATGGCTACACCTTC.

The sample holds many counts of this clonotype. The J gene is TRBJ2-3, the V gene TRBV2; 8 positions match TRBD2. Unmatched junction bases numbered 8, after V lost 1 base and J lost 5 bases. The length of the CDR3 is 16 residues. Germline-derived CDR1 and CDR2 are SNHLY and FYNNEI. The CDR3: CASSEVRAGAKDTQYF. The CDR3 DNA sequence: TGTGCCAGCAGTGAAGTTCGAGCGGGAGCCAAAGATACGCAGTATTTT.

This clonotype showed up many times. The genes are TRBV6-2 or TRBV6-3 and TRBJ2-3; 14 bases are shared with TRBD2. V shed 6 bases and J 5 bases; nucleotides not matched to a gene: 4. The CDR3 length is 15 residues. The germline gives CDR1 MNHEY, CDR2 SVGEGT. This CDR3 reads CASRPGTSGRDTQYF. CDR3 DNA sequence: TGTGCCAGCAGACCCGGGACTAGCGGGAGAGATACGCAGTATTTT.

The genes are TRBV5-8 and TRBJ2-3; tentatively, D is TRBD1 (5 bases). CDR1 and CDR2 from the germline V gene are SGHTS and YDEGEE. This CDR3 region has 15 residues. V lost 8 bases and J lost 0, with 16 bases in between. The DNA for the CDR3 is TGTGCCAGTGGCTTTCAGGGAACTAGCACAGATACGCAGTATTTT. This sequence encodes CASGFQGTSTDTQYF.

The chain links TRBV29-1 to TRBJ2-7; D perhaps matches TRBD2 (5 bases). The CDR3 is 11 amino acids. CDR1 is SQVTM and CDR2 is ANQGSEA in the germline V gene. V lost 6 bases, J lost 6 bases, and 12 bases lay in between. CDR3 protein: CSVRTGSEQYF. CDR3 in DNA: TGCAGCGTACGGACGGGGAGCGAGCAGTACTTC.

This clonotype came up many times. A read error may produce the germline difference seen at one junction end. The rearrangement joins TRBV5-8 to TRBJ1-6; TRBD1 agrees at 10 bases. Germline lookup yields CDR1 SGHTS and CDR2 YDEGEE. The CDR3 has 15 amino acids. The CDR3 nucleotides are TGTGCCAGCAGCTGGTTACCGGGACAGGGGAATCTTTTGACCTTT. Protein sequence: CASSWLPGQGNLLTF.

The chain carries TRBV6-2 or TRBV6-3 and TRBJ2-1; TRBD2 aligns across 11 bases. The trim removed 5 bases at V and 7 bases at J, leaving 7 bases unmatched. Germline CDR1 is MNHEY and CDR2 is SVGEGT. The CDR3 consists of 15 residues. CDR3: CASSSSGRAGNEQFF. The CDR3 nucleotides are TGTGCCAGCAGTAGTAGCGGGAGGGCCGGAAATGAGCAGTTCTTC.

As regards this clonotype: A much larger clone differs from this one at a single base, so this may be a read error. The chain links TRBV27 to TRBJ1-3; no clear D gene. The germline gives CDR1 MNHEY, CDR2 SMNVEV (reference sequence). This CDR3 region has 14 residues. CDR3 bases: TGTGCCAGCAGTTCTAGTATCTTGGGAAACACCGTATATTTT. Translation gives CASSSSILGNTVYF.

The chain couples TRBV28 to TRBJ1-2, with TRBD1 as a possible D gene (5 bases). The CDR3 sequence is 17 residues long. Germline assignment: CDR1 MDHEN and CDR2 SYDVKM. The germline V and J ends were trimmed by 4 bases and 0 bases, with 18 bases remaining between them. The CDR3 region is CASSSPIRQTANYGYTF. In DNA, the CDR3 is TGTGCCAGCAGTTCCCCTATCCGACAGACCGCTAACTATGGCTACACCTTC.

CDR3 sequence: CAISDRTAGSGTQYF. In DNA, the CDR3 is TGTGCCATCAGTGACAGGACAGCCGGTTCAGGAACCCAGTACTTC. The rearrangement links TRBV10-3 to TRBJ2-5, with D maybe TRBD1 (6 bases). The CDR3 contains 15 residues. V shed 3 bases and J shed 8 bases, with 19 bases lying between them. Per the germline V gene, CDR1 is ENHRY and CDR2 is SYGVKD.

As regards this clonotype: Its ends do not fully match the called genes, so a read error is possible. The V gene is TRBV5-5, the J gene TRBJ2-5; D may be TRBD1 or TRBD2 (5 bases each). Looked up from germline, CDR1 is SGHKS and CDR2 is YYEKEE (reference sequence). The CDR3 is 14 residues long. This chain's CDR3 is CASSFRGSQGTLYF. The CDR3, as DNA: TGTGCCAGCAGCTTTCGCGGGTCCCAAGGGACCCTGTACTTC.

Only one count was recorded for this clonotype. This sequence joins TRBV29-1 and TRBJ1-4; 10 positions match TRBD1. Germline loops: CDR1 SQVTM, CDR2 ANQGSEA. The CDR3 loop spans 12 amino acids. J gave up 14 bases and V 6 bases, and 9 bases lay outside the gene matches. CDR3 bases: TGCAGCGTGGGGGACAGGGGAAACGGGCTGTTTTTT. Translation gives CSVGDRGNGLFF. Combining the CDR3 with reference TRBV29-1 and TRBJ1-4 gives the whole variable domain SAVISQKPSRDICQRGTSLTIQCQVDSQVTMMFWYRQQPGQSLTLIATANQGSEATYESGFVIDKFPISRPNLTFSTLTVSNMSPEDSSIYLCSVGDRGNGLFFGSGTQLSVL.

At least ten counts were recorded for this clonotype. The DNA of the CDR3 is TGCGCCAGCGGGATAGCGGAAGGGACAGATACGCAGTATTTT. Translating gives CASGIAEGTDTQYF. The genes are TRBV5-1 and TRBJ2-3; maybe TRBD2 (6 bases). V was clipped by 7 bases and J by 3 bases, with 15 bases between them. The CDR3 is 14 residues long. CDR1 SGHRS and CDR2 YFSETQ come from the germline V gene.

This clonotype occurred many times. The chain combines TRBV7-9 with TRBJ2-7, with D hard to call. The CDR3 length is 14 residues. With 5 bases removed from V and 6 bases from J, the gap between germline ends came to 17 bases. Germline values: CDR1 SEHNR, CDR2 FQNEAQ (reference sequence). In DNA, the CDR3 is TGTGCCAGCAGCCCGATGGCGCAGCCCTCCGAGCAGTACTTC. This gives the protein CASSPMAQPSEQYF.

This clonotype has at least ten counts. This rearrangement joins TRBV5-1 to TRBJ2-7; TRBD1 agrees at 8 bases. J was trimmed by 5 bases and V by 0 bases; bases with no gene match: 4. This CDR3 has 14 residues. Germline CDR1 SGHRS, CDR2 YFSETQ. The CDR3: CASSLGQGLDEQYF. The CDR3 DNA sequence: TGCGCCAGCAGCTTGGGACAGGGGTTGGACGAGCAGTACTTC.

V gene TRBV2 combines with J gene TRBJ1-1; D gene unclear. The CDR3 runs 14 residues. V lost 3 bases to trimming and J lost 11 bases, with 19 bases between them. From germline, CDR1 is SNHLY and CDR2 FYNNEI. The CDR3 spells CASSEARAAERAFF. The CDR3, as DNA: TGTGCCAGCAGTGAGGCGCGGGCCGCGGAGAGGGCTTTCTTT.

At least ten counts were recorded for this clonotype. The chain carries TRBV18 and TRBJ2-7, with D perhaps matching TRBD1 (6 bases). CDR1 and CDR2 from the germline V gene are KGHSH and LQKENI. V was shortened by 4 bases and J by 5 bases, with 9 bases between the two germline ends. The CDR3 runs 12 residues. CDR3 sequence (DNA): TGTGCCAGCTCACAACAGGGAGACGAGCAGTACTTC. This codes for CASSQQGDEQYF.